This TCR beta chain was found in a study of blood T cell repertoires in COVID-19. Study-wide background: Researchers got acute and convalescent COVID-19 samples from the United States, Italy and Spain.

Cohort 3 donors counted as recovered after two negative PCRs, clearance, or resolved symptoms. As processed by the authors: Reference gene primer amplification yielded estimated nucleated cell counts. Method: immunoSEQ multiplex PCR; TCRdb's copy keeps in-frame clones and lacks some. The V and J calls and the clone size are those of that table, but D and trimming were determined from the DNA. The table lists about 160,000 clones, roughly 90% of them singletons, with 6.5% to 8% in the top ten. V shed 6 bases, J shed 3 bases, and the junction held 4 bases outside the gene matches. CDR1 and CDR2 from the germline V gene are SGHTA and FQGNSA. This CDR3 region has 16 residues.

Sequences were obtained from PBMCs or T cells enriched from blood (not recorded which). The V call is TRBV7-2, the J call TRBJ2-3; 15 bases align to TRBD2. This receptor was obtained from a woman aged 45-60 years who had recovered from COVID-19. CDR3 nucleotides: TGTGCCAGCAGTCGGACTAGCGGGGGGGCGACAGATACGCAGTATTTT. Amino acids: CASSRTSGGATDTQYF.